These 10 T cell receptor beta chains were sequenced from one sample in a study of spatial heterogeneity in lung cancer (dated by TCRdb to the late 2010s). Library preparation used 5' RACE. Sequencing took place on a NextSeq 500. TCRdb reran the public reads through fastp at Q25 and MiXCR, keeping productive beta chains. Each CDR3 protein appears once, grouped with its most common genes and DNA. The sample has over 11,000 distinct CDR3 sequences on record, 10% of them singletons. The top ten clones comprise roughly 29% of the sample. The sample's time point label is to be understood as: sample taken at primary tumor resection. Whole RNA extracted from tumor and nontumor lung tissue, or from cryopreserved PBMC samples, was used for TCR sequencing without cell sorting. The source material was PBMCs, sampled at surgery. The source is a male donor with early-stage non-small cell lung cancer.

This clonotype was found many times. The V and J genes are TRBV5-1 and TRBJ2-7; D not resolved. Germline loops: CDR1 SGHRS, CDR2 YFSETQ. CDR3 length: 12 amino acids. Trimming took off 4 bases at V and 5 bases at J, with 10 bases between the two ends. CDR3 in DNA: TGCGCCAGCAGCCCGGGCCGCCACGAGCAGTACTTC. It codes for CASSPGRHEQYF.

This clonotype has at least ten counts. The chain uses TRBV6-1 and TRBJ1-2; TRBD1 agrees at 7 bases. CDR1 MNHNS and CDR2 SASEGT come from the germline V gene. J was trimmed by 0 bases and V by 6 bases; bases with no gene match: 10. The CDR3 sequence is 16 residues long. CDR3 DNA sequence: TGTGCCAGCAGCGGACAGGATCGACGAGCTAACTATGGCTACACCTTC. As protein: CASSGQDRRANYGYTF.

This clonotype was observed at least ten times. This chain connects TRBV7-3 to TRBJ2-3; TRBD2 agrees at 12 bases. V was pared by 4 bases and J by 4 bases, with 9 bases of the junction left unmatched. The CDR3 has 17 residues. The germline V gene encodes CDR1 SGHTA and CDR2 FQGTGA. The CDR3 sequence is CASSSGLAGLGPDTQYF. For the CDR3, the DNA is TGTGCCAGCAGCTCGGGACTAGCGGGCTTGGGGCCAGATACGCAGTATTTT. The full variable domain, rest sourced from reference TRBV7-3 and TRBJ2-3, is GAGVSQTPSNKVTEKGKYVELRCDPISGHTALYWYRQSLGQGPEFLIYFQGTGAADDSGLPNDRFFAVRPEGSVSTLKIQRTERGDSAVYLCASSSGLAGLGPDTQYFGPGTRLTVL.

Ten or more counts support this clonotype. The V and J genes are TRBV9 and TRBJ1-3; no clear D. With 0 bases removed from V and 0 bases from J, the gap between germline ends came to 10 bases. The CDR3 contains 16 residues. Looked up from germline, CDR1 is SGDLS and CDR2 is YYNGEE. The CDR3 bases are TGTGCCAGCAGCGTAGCTCGCGGGTTCTCTGGAAACACCATATATTTT. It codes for CASSVARGFSGNTIYF.

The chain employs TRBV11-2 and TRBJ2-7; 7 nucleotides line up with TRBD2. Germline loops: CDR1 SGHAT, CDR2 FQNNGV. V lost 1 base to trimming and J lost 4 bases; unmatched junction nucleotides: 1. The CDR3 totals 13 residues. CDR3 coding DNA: TGTGCCAGCAGCTTAGGAGCGGGATACGAGCAGTACTTC. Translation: CASSLGAGYEQYF.

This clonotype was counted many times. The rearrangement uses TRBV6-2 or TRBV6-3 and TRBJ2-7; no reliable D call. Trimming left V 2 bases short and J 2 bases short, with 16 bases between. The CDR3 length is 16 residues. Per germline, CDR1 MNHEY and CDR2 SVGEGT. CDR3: CASSYSVRPAAYEQYF. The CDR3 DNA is TGTGCCAGCAGTTACAGTGTGAGGCCAGCAGCCTACGAGCAGTACTTC.

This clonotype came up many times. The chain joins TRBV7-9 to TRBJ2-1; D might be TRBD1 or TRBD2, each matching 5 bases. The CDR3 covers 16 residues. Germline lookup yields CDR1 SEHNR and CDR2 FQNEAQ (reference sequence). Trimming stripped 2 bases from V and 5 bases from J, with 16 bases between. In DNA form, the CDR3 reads TGTGCCAGCAGCTTAATAGATAGGGGACCCCACAATGAGCAGTTCTTC. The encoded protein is CASSLIDRGPHNEQFF.

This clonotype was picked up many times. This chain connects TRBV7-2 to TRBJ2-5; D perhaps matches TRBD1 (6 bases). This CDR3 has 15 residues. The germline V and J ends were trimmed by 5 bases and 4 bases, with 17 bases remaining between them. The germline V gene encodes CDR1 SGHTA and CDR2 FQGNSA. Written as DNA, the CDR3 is TGTGCCAGCAGCCGGGTTTGGGGACATCGAGAGACCCAGTACTTC. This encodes CASSRVWGHRETQYF. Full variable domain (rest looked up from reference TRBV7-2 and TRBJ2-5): GAGVSQSPSNKVTEKGKDVELRCDPISGHTALYWYRQSLGQGLEFLIYFQGNSAPDKSGLPSDRFSAERTGGSVSTLTIQRTQQEDSAVYLCASSRVWGHRETQYFGPGTRLLVL.

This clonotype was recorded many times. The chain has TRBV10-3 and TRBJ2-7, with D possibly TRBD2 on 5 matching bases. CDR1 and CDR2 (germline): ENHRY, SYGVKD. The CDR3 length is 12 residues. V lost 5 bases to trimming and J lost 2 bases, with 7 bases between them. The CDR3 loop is CAISRETYEQYF. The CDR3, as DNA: TGTGCCATCAGTCGGGAAACCTACGAGCAGTACTTC.

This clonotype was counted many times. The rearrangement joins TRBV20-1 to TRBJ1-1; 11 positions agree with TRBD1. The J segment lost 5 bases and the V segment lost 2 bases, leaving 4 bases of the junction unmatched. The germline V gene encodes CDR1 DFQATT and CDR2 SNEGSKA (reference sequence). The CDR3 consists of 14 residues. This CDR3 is CSARPGTGGTEAFF. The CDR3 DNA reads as TGCAGTGCTAGACCGGGGACAGGGGGAACTGAAGCTTTCTTT.